These 32 T cell receptor beta chains share one sample of origin, sequenced in a study of OX40 agonist ivuxolimab in advanced cancers. The table came from immunoSEQ multiplex PCR; TCRdb's copy has only in-frame clones and leaves some out. The sample lists 70,000 to 95,000 clones, 80% to 90% occurring once. Sample: CD4+ or CD8+ T cells sorted from blood, taken in a trial of the OX40 agonist ivuxolimab. The receptors derive from an adult with an advanced solid tumor such as melanoma, head and neck, liver or kidney cancer.

The chain employs TRBV28 and TRBJ2-2, with 11 bases lining up with TRBD2. The CDR3 covers 15 residues. V was clipped by 7 bases and J by 9 bases; unmatched bases: 10. Per germline, CDR1 MDHEN and CDR2 SYDVKM. The CDR3, as DNA: TGTGCCAGCAATAAACTAGCGGGAGTATTCCGGGAGCTGTTTTTT. Amino acid sequence: CASNKLAGVFRELFF.

The chain couples TRBV5-6 to TRBJ2-7; the D is unclear. The germline gives CDR1 SGHDT, CDR2 YYEEEE. This CDR3 spans 15 amino acids. Trimming cost V 3 bases and J 4 bases, with 17 bases left between them. This chain's CDR3 is CASSSRVAGLYEQYF. The CDR3 nucleotides are TGTGCCAGCAGCTCCCGGGTAGCCGGTTTGTACGAGCAGTACTTC.

This clone has only one observation. The chain links TRBV9 to TRBJ2-2, with D unclear. The CDR3 spans 14 residues. Germline CDR1 is SGDLS and CDR2 is YYNGEE. Trimming removed 0 bases from V and 1 base from J, with 4 bases in between. CDR3 sequence reads: CASSVEWNTGELFF. CDR3 bases: TGTGCCAGCAGCGTAGAGTGGAACACCGGGGAGCTGTTTTTT.

J is TRBJ2-1 and V is TRBV4-3, with 7 bases matching TRBD1. V gave up 1 base and J gave up 11 bases; unmatched junction bases: 5. The CDR3 runs to 13 residues. Germline CDR1 LGHNA, CDR2 YSLEER. The CDR3 is CASSQVEGAQQFF. For the CDR3, the DNA is TGCGCCAGCAGCCAAGTCGAGGGGGCGCAGCAGTTCTTC.

The gene calls are TRBV7-8 and TRBJ2-7; no clear D. The CDR3 is made up of 16 amino acids. Germline V gene sequence: CDR1 SGHVS, CDR2 FQNEAQ. Trimming stripped 7 bases from V and 0 bases from J, with 19 bases between. CDR3 protein: CASTLLAGGISYEQYF. In nucleotides, the CDR3 is TGTGCCAGCACCCTTTTAGCAGGCGGTATCTCCTACGAGCAGTACTTC.

This chain joins TRBV4-1 and TRBJ2-1; D is uncertain. The V and J ends lost 4 bases and 6 bases respectively, with 10 bases between them. The CDR3 contains 13 residues. CDR1 MGHRA and CDR2 YSYEKL come from the germline V gene. The CDR3 loop reads CASSLRQSNEQFF. In DNA, the CDR3 is TGCGCCAGCAGCCTCCGACAATCCAATGAGCAGTTCTTC.

The chain recombines TRBV7-2 with TRBJ2-5; D call uncertain. Germline loops: CDR1 SGHTA, CDR2 FQGNSA. V shed 5 bases and J shed 7 bases, with 14 bases lying between them. There are 13 residues in the CDR3. The CDR3 nucleotides read TGTGCCAGCAGCCTGCCGTCGAGGATGACCCAGTACTTC. It is translated as CASSLPSRMTQYF.

The chain recombines TRBV7-2 with TRBJ1-2; tentatively, D is TRBD1 (6 bases). The germline gives CDR1 SGHTA, CDR2 FQGNSA. This CDR3 contains 13 residues. V was cut by 2 bases and J by 3 bases, with 7 bases left in between. The CDR3 DNA sequence: TGTGCCAGCAGCTTAAAGGGGGACTATGGCTACACCTTC. Its translation: CASSLKGDYGYTF. The whole variable domain, filled in from reference TRBV7-2 and TRBJ1-2, reads GAGVSQSPSNKVTEKGKDVELRCDPISGHTALYWYRQSLGQGLEFLIYFQGNSAPDKSGLPSDRFSAERTGGSVSTLTIQRTQQEDSAVYLCASSLKGDYGYTFGSGTRLTVV.

This chain joins TRBV4-1 and TRBJ2-7; 12 bases line up with TRBD2. CDR1 and CDR2 (germline): MGHRA, YSYEKL. This CDR3 region has 18 residues. The junction had 10 bases not matched to a gene; V was cut back by 0 bases and J by 4 bases. The CDR3 DNA is TGCGCCAGCAGCCAAGAAGGGGGGCTAGCGGGAGGGATTTACGAGCAGTACTTC. Translating it yields CASSQEGGLAGGIYEQYF.

The gene calls are TRBV19 and TRBJ1-5; the D is unclear. The V and J ends lost 1 base and 8 bases respectively, with 6 bases between them. CDR1 and CDR2 (germline): LNHDA, SQIVND (reference sequence). The CDR3 spans 12 residues. The CDR3 DNA reads TGTGCCAGTAGTATAGGGGCTAAGCCCCAGCATTTT. The encoded protein is CASSIGAKPQHF.

This clone was counted a few times. This chain joins TRBV11-3 and TRBJ2-1; tentatively, D is TRBD1 or TRBD2 (5 bases each). Germline V CDR1 and CDR2: SGHNT, YENEEA. V was clipped by 3 bases and J by 6 bases, with 12 bases between them. The CDR3 loop spans 14 amino acids. The CDR3 is CASSLSQRGNEQFF. CDR3 DNA: TGTGCCAGCAGCTTGAGCCAGAGGGGCAATGAGCAGTTCTTC.

This clone was recorded once. V is TRBV30 and J is TRBJ1-1, with TRBD1 identical over 9 bases. The CDR3 length is 14 residues. Trimming at V came to 1 base and at J to 5 bases, leaving 5 bases not matched to a gene. Germline assignment: CDR1 GTSNPN and CDR2 SVGIG (reference sequence). The CDR3 DNA reads TGTGCCTGGAGTGCAGGACAGGGGTTGACTGAAGCTTTCTTT. It encodes CAWSAGQGLTEAFF.

This chain joins TRBV28 and TRBJ1-1; perhaps TRBD1 as D (6 bases). V gave up 7 bases and J gave up 0 bases, with 12 bases separating them. This CDR3 has 14 amino acids. Germline values: CDR1 MDHEN, CDR2 SYDVKM. CDR3 amino acids: CASTRTELNTEAFF. DNA of the CDR3: TGTGCCAGCACCAGGACAGAGCTGAACACTGAAGCTTTCTTT.

This clone was observed once. The junction does not match germline at one end; this may be a read error. The CDR3 nucleotides are TGTGCCAGCAGTTTAAGGGTGAGGGCCCCTCGAGCCCCTTTT. Residues: CASSLRVRAPRAPF. This chain links TRBV28 with TRBJ2-3, with D perhaps matching TRBD2 (5 bases). The CDR3 is made up of 14 amino acids. Per the germline V gene, CDR1 is MDHEN and CDR2 is SYDVKM.

The rearrangement links TRBV28 to TRBJ2-3, with D possibly matching TRBD2 (7 bases). Trimming took 9 bases from V and 4 from J, leaving 11 bases between them. The CDR3 length is 12 residues. CDR1 and CDR2 from the germline V gene are MDHEN and SYDVKM. The CDR3 reads CASGGGADTQYF. CDR3 DNA sequence: TGTGCCAGTGGAGGGGGGGCAGATACGCAGTATTTT.

Details on this clone: Its ends do not fully match the called genes, so a read error is possible. The J gene is TRBJ2-5, the V gene TRBV5-8; the D gene is possibly TRBD1 (6 bases). The CDR3 runs 16 residues. CDR1 is SGHTS, CDR2 YDEGEE, per germline. CDR3 amino acids: CASSQDTGRGQETQYF. The CDR3 DNA follows: TGCGCCAGCAGCCAAGATACGGGCAGGGGCCAAGAGACCCAGTACTTC.

The V and J genes are TRBV6-6 and TRBJ2-1, with D uncertain. Germline V lookup: CDR1 MNHNY, CDR2 SVGAGI (reference sequence). This CDR3 has 16 residues. V dropped 8 bases and J dropped 4 bases, with 21 bases sitting between them. The CDR3 reads CASESTTRVSYNEQFF. In DNA, the CDR3 is TGTGCCAGCGAGTCGACCACCCGGGTGTCGTACAATGAGCAGTTCTTC.

V gene TRBV27 combines with J gene TRBJ1-4; D is unresolved. CDR3 size: 14 residues. CDR1 and CDR2 from the germline V gene are MNHEY and SMNVEV (reference sequence). Trimming pared 2 bases from V and 7 bases from J, leaving 11 bases between. The CDR3 protein is CASSLTPALEKLFF. The DNA of the CDR3 is TGTGCCAGCAGTTTAACACCCGCCCTTGAAAAACTGTTTTTT.

About this clone itself: Other DNA variants within this sample encode the same CDR3. This chain links TRBV18 with TRBJ2-3, with 7 nucleotides matching TRBD1. Germline loops: CDR1 KGHSH, CDR2 LQKENI. The CDR3 length is 15 residues. J lost 3 bases, V lost 0 bases, and 3 bases had no gene match. Here the CDR3 reads CASSPPQGSTDTQYF. The DNA of the CDR3 is TGTGCCAGCTCACCACCACAGGGGTCGACAGATACGCAGTATTTT.

The chain links TRBV19 to TRBJ1-3, with D unresolved. The germline V and J ends were trimmed by 2 bases and 0 bases, with 11 bases remaining between them. Germline CDR1 reads LNHDA; CDR2 reads SQIVND (reference sequence). CDR3 size: 16 residues. CDR3 in DNA: TGTGCCAGTAGTATAATTGACGGAGGCTCTGGAAACACCATATATTTT. Its translation is CASSIIDGGSGNTIYF.

This CDR3 is CASSPGQENTGELFF. The CDR3 nucleotides read TGCGCCAGCAGCCCGGGACAGGAAAACACCGGGGAGCTGTTTTTT. The chain recombines TRBV5-1 with TRBJ2-2; 8 nucleotides match TRBD1. V shed 4 bases and J 2 bases; nucleotides not matched to a gene: 4. Germline CDR1 SGHRS, CDR2 YFSETQ. The CDR3 loop spans 15 amino acids.

The chain recombines TRBV21-1 with TRBJ2-5; the table's D call TRBD2 went unverified against the DNA. TRBV21-1 has pseudogene status. There are 16 residues in the CDR3. CDR3 sequence (DNA): TGTGCCAGCAGCAAAGACAAAGCGGGAGGAAAGGAGACCCAGTACTTC. Translation: CASSKDKAGGKETQYF.

V gene TRBV27 combines with J gene TRBJ2-5; 12 nucleotides line up with TRBD2. The junction had 4 bases not matched to a gene; V was cut back by 1 base and J by 7 bases. CDR1 is MNHEY, CDR2 SMNVEV, per germline (reference sequence). The CDR3 runs to 15 residues. The CDR3 spells CASSLFPSGGGTQYF. The CDR3 nucleotides read TGTGCCAGCAGTTTATTTCCTAGCGGGGGGGGGACCCAGTACTTC.

J is TRBJ2-4 and V is TRBV27; D gene ambiguous. V dropped 4 bases and J dropped 5 bases, with 9 bases sitting between them. In germline, CDR1 is MNHEY, CDR2 SMNVEV (reference sequence). The CDR3 sequence is 13 residues long. CDR3 coding DNA: TGTGCCAGCAGTTGGGTCCGCCAAAACATTCAGTACTTC. It is translated as CASSWVRQNIQYF.

The genes are TRBV29-1 and TRBJ2-1; 9 bases match TRBD1. Losses at the gene ends were 5 bases for V and 2 bases for J; bases not matched to a gene: 10. Germline-derived CDR1 and CDR2 are SQVTM and ANQGSEA. This CDR3 comprises 16 residues. The CDR3 protein is CSVSKGGQGPYNEQFF. The CDR3 DNA follows: TGCAGCGTTTCCAAAGGGGGACAGGGTCCCTACAATGAGCAGTTCTTC.

This sequence joins TRBV5-1 and TRBJ2-1, with TRBD1 as a possible D gene (6 bases). The CDR3 consists of 17 residues. Trimming removed 3 bases from V and 5 bases from J, with 21 bases in between. CDR1 and CDR2 from the germline V gene are SGHRS and YFSETQ. CDR3 amino acids: CASSSHDTRGLDNEQFF. The CDR3 DNA is TGCGCCAGCAGCTCCCACGACACGAGGGGGTTGGACAATGAGCAGTTCTTC. The entire variable domain, with the rest obtained from reference TRBV5-1 and TRBJ2-1, is as follows: KAGVTQTPRYLIKTRGQQVTLSCSPISGHRSVSWYQQTPGQGLQFLFEYFSETQRNKGNFPGRFSGRQFSNSRSEMNVSTLELGDSALYLCASSSHDTRGLDNEQFFGPGTRLTVL.

This rearrangement joins TRBV7-2 to TRBJ2-5, with 8 bases fitting TRBD2. V was pared by 6 bases and J by 2 bases, with 8 bases of the junction left unmatched. The CDR3 contains 15 residues. The germline gives CDR1 SGHTA, CDR2 FQGNSA. The CDR3 sequence is CASRAGAGHQETQYF. As DNA, the CDR3 is TGTGCCAGCAGAGCGGGGGCCGGGCATCAAGAGACCCAGTACTTC.

The chain links TRBV6-5 to TRBJ2-7, with 8 nucleotides matching TRBD2. Germline V gene data show CDR1 as MNHEY and CDR2 as SVGAGI. This CDR3 contains 13 residues. The ends lost 7 bases at V and 0 bases at J; junction bases unmatched: 2. The CDR3 DNA reads as TGTGCCAGCAAAACTAGCGGCTCCTACGAGCAGTACTTC. As protein: CASKTSGSYEQYF.

This clone has only a few counts. The chain combines TRBV7-2 with TRBJ1-2, with D unclear. The V and J ends lost 2 bases and 7 bases respectively, with 11 bases between them. In germline, CDR1 is SGHTA, CDR2 FQGNSA. This CDR3 has 13 amino acids. The CDR3 nucleotides are TGTGCCAGCAGCTTATCGGGGATCTCTGGCTACACCTTC. It encodes CASSLSGISGYTF. Using reference TRBV7-2 and TRBJ1-2 for the parts outside the CDR3, the full variable domain is GAGVSQSPSNKVTEKGKDVELRCDPISGHTALYWYRQSLGQGLEFLIYFQGNSAPDKSGLPSDRFSAERTGGSVSTLTIQRTQQEDSAVYLCASSLSGISGYTFGSGTRLTVV.

V usage is TRBV4-3 and J usage is TRBJ2-1, with 9 bases lining up with TRBD2. The germline CDR1 and CDR2 sequences are LGHNA and YSLEER. V was pared by 0 bases and J by 2 bases, with 5 bases of the junction left unmatched. This CDR3 contains 17 residues. The CDR3 DNA is TGCGCCAGCAGCCAAGATCCGGGACTAGCAGCCTACAATGAGCAGTTCTTC. This sequence encodes CASSQDPGLAAYNEQFF.

This clone was seen only once. The chain is built from TRBV19 and TRBJ2-5; maybe TRBD2 (6 bases). CDR3 size: 15 residues. Deletions cut 4 bases from V and 5 bases from J, with 17 bases between. The germline V gene encodes CDR1 LNHDA and CDR2 SQIVND (reference sequence). CDR3 sequence (DNA): TGTGCCAGTAGTACCAACGGGGCGGGATGGGAGACCCAGTACTTC. Its protein product is CASSTNGAGWETQYF.

J is TRBJ1-5 and V is TRBV5-1, with TRBD1 identical over 8 bases. J gave up 4 bases and V 5 bases, and 8 bases lay outside the gene matches. There are 15 residues in the CDR3. The germline V gene has CDR1 SGHRS and CDR2 YFSETQ. DNA for the CDR3: TGCGCCAGCAGACCGAGGACAGGGCGGAATCAGCCCCAGCATTTT. This encodes CASRPRTGRNQPQHF.